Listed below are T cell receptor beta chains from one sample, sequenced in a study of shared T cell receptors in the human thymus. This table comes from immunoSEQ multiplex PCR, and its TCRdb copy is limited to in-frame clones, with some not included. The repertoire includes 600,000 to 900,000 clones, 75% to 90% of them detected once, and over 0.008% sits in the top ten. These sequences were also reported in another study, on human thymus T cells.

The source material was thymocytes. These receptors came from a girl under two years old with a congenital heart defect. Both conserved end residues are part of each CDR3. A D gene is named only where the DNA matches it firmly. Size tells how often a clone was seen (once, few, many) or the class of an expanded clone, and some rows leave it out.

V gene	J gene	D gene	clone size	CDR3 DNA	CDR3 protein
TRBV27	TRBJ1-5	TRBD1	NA	TGTGCCAGCAGTTTATATGGAACGGTGACAGGGGGTTGGAAGCAGCCCCAGCATTTT	CASSLYGTVTGGWKQPQHF
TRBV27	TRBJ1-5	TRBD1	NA	TGTGCCAGCAGTTTAGTCTACGCGGACAGGGCGGGTCAGCCCCAGCATTTT	CASSLVYADRAGQPQHF
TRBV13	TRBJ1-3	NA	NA	TGTGCCAGCAGCTTAGCGCCCCTCGACAGAGCCTTCTCTGGAAACACCATATATTTT	CASSLAPLDRAFSGNTIYF
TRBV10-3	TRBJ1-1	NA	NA	TGTGCCATCAGTGAGACCGGGGGAAACACTGAAGCTTTCTTT	CAISETGGNTEAFF
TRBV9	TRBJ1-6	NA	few	TGTGCCAGCAGCGGGGCCACCGATTCACCCCTCCACTTT	CASSGATDSPLHF
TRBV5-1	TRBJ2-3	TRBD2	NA	TGCGCCAGCAGCCAACTAGCGGGGGGGCCGGGGGGAGAATCAGATACGCAGTATTTT	CASSQLAGGPGGESDTQYF
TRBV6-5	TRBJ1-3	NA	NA	TGTGCCAGCAGTCCGAGGGTCTCTGGAAACACCATATATTTT	CASSPRVSGNTIYF
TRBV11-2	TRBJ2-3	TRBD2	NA	TGTGCCAGCAGCTTAGGGTCCGGGGGGGCTGTAGATACGCAGTATTTT	CASSLGSGGAVDTQYF
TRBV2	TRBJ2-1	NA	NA	TGTGCCAGCAGTGCTTCAACAGGGACCGAGTGCCATGAGCAGTTCTTC	CASSASTGTECHEQFF
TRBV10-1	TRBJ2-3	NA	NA	TGCGCCAGCAGTGGGGGGACTTCAAGCACAGATACGCAGTATTTT	CASSGGTSSTDTQYF
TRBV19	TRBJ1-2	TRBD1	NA	TGTGCCACCCAACCTAACAGGGGGCTGGATGGCTACACCTTC	CATQPNRGLDGYTF
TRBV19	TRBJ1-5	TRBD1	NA	TGTGCCAGTAGTTTCGGACAGGGGGTGTATCAGCCCCAGCATTTT	CASSFGQGVYQPQHF
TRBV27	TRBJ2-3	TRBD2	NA	TGTGCCAGCAGTGCCCTTAGCGGGGGAAGCACAGATACGCAGTATTTT	CASSALSGGSTDTQYF
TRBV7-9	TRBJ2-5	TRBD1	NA	TGTGCCAGCAGCTTAGGGGACAGGGATACGGAGACCCAGTACTTC	CASSLGDRDTETQYF
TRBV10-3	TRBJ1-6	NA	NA	TGTGCCATCAATGAGGAGGGAGATTCACCCCTCCACTTT	CAINEEGDSPLHF
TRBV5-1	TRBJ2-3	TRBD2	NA	TGCGCCAGCAGCACCAGACTAGCGGGGGGACTTAGCACAGATACGCAGTATTTT	CASSTRLAGGLSTDTQYF
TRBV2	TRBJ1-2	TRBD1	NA	TGTGCCAGCAGTACATCTGGGACAGATTATGGCTACACCTTC	CASSTSGTDYGYTF
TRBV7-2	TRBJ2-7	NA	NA	TGTGCCAGCAGCCCGAGGGGGAAGCGGGACAAGCACTACGAGCAGTACTTC	CASSPRGKRDKHYEQYF
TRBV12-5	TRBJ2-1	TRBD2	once	TGTGCTAGTGGCCCCCAAAAATCCGGACTAGCGGGGGGAAGGGGCAATGAGCAGTTCTTC	CASGPQKSGLAGGRGNEQFF
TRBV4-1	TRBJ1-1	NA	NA	TGCGCCAGCAGCCCCTCAGGAAGGAACACTGAAGCTTTCTTT	CASSPSGRNTEAFF
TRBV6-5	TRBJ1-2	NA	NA	TGTGCCAGCAGTTACTCCCAGGGAGGGCGGGGGGGCTACACCTTC	CASSYSQGGRGGYTF
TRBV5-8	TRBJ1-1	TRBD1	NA	TGTGCCAGCAGCTTCTACCGGGACAGGGGCTACACTGAAGCTTTCTTT	CASSFYRDRGYTEAFF
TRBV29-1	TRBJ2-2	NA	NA	TGCAGCGTTGGCAGGAAGAACACCGGGGAGCTGTTTTTT	CSVGRKNTGELFF
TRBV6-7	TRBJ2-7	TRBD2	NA	TGTGCCAGCAGTTACCGCGGGGGGGCCAGCTCCTACGAGCAGTACTTC	CASSYRGGASSYEQYF
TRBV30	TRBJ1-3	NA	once	TGTGCCTGGACCTCCAAGGGGGGGGTATGTTCTGGAAACACCATATATTTT	CAWTSKGGVCSGNTIYF
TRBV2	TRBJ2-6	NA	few	TGTGCCACCGCACAGGGAGCCGGGGCCAACGTCCTGACTTTC	CATAQGAGANVLTF
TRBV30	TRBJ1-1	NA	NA	TGTGCCTGGAGCAGAGGGGAGGGGAAGGATGCTTTCTTT	CAWSRGEGKDAFF
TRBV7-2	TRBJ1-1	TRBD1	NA	TGTGCCAGCAGCCTCCGGGACAGGCTACCCTCGAACACTGAAGCTTTCTTT	CASSLRDRLPSNTEAFF
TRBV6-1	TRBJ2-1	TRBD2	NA	TGTGCCACCAGTGCTACTAGCGGTTACAATGAGCAGTTCTTC	CATSATSGYNEQFF
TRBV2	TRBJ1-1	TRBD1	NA	TGTGCCAGCCGACCCCTTAGGACAGGGGAGAAAGCTTTCTTT	CASRPLRTGEKAFF
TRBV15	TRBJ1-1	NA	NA	TGTGCCACCTCCCTGGGGCCAGAAGCTTTCTTT	CATSLGPEAFF
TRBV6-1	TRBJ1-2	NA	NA	TGTGCCATAAGGACTGACTACTATGGCTACACCTTC	CAIRTDYYGYTF
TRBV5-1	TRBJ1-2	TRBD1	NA	TGCGCCAGCAGCTGGGGGGCGGACAGGGGGCTCGACTATGGCTACACCTTC	CASSWGADRGLDYGYTF
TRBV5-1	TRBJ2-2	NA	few	TGCGCCAGCAGCTTGGTCCTCAGGGGAAAGGCCGGGGAGCTGTTTTTT	CASSLVLRGKAGELFF
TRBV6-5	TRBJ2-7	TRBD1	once	TGTGCCAGCAGACCCCCGGACAGGGATCCCTACGAGCAGTACTTC	CASRPPDRDPYEQYF
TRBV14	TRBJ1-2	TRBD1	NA	TGTGCCAGCAGGAGACAGGGGGATGGCTACACCTTC	CASRRQGDGYTF
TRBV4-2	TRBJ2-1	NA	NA	TGTGCCAGCAGCCCCAAAGACAGGATGGGCAATGAGCAGTTCTTC	CASSPKDRMGNEQFF
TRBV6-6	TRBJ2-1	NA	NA	TGTGCCAGCAGTCCCGACGGGACATTTGTGAATGAGCAGTTCTTC	CASSPDGTFVNEQFF
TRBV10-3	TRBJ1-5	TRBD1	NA	TGTGCCATCAGTGGGGAAACAGGGGGCTCGGGTCAGCCCCAGCATTTT	CAISGETGGSGQPQHF
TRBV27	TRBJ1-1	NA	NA	TGTGCCAGCAGTCCCGTTAGAGTGTACACTGAAGCTTTCTTT	CASSPVRVYTEAFF
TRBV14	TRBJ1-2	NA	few	TGTGCCAGCAGCCAAGGGGCCAGGGCGGGGAACGGGAATGGCTACACCTTC	CASSQGARAGNGNGYTF
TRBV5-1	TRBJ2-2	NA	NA	TGCGCCAGCTGCTATTGGGGGACTGAAAGGGAGCTGTTTTTT	CASCYWGTERELFF
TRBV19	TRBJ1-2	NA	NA	TGTGCCAGTAGTATCGGCGGAAGCGAAAGCTATGGCTACACCTTC	CASSIGGSESYGYTF
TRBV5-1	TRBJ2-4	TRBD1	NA	TGCGCCAGCAGCTTGGCCGGCGGGACAGGGGAGAAAGCCAAAAACATTCAGTACTTC	CASSLAGGTGEKAKNIQYF
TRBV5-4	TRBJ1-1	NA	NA	TGTGCCAGCAGCTTGGTACAGGAGGGCACTGAAGCTTTCTTT	CASSLVQEGTEAFF
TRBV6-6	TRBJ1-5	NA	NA	TGTGCCAGCAGTTACCCCACAGGGAAGGCTCAGCCCCAGCATTTT	CASSYPTGKAQPQHF
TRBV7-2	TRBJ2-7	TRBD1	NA	TGTGCCAGCAGCTTAGCCCCCGGGACAGGGGACTACGAGCAGTACTTC	CASSLAPGTGDYEQYF
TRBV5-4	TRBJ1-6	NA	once	TGTGCCAGCAGCGTGCCTGGACTGCATTCACCCCTCCACTTT	CASSVPGLHSPLHF
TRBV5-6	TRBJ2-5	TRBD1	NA	TGTGCCAGCAGCCGACAGGGCCCCCAAGAGACCCAGTACTTC	CASSRQGPQETQYF